This T cell receptor beta chain is from a study of cytomegalovirus exposure and HLA in healthy donors. Study observations and caveats: TCR beta chains associated with HLA were, in a later analysis, more clonally expanded than equally common others. Among CMV-associated TCR beta chains, most appeared HLA-restricted in a later analysis.

It was with 60 Vbeta and 13 Jbeta primers that the PCR ran. TCRdb keeps only in-frame clones here, not all; method: immunoSEQ multiplex PCR. The sample consists of 85,000 to 90,000 clones, about 85% of them appearing once. The germline V gene has CDR1 SQVTM and CDR2 ANQGSEA. V was pared by 6 bases and J by 2 bases, with 4 bases of the junction left unmatched. The CDR3 is 13 amino acids. As regards this clone: Its antigen remains unknown.

This TCR was recovered from a man aged 40-50 years in good health and CMV-seropositive. The chain joins TRBV29-1 to TRBJ1-5; 7 nucleotides align to TRBD1. The sequencing sample was made of PBMCs. The CDR3 sequence is CSVIGQGNQPQHF. The CDR3 DNA is TGCAGCGTCATAGGACAGGGCAATCAGCCCCAGCATTTT.